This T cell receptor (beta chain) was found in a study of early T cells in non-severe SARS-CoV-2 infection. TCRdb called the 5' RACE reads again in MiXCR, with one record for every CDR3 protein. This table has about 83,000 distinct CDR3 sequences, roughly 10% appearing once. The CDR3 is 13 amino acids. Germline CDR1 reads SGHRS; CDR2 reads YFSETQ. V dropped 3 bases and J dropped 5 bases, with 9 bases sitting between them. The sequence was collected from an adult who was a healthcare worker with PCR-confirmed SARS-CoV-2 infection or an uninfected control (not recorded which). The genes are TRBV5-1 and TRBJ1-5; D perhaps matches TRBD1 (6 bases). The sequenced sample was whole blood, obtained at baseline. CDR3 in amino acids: CASSSGVDQPQHF. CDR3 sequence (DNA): TGCGCCAGCAGCTCAGGGGTTGATCAGCCCCAGCATTTT.